This T cell receptor (beta chain) was recorded in a study of CD8 T cells in ankylosing spondylitis. TCRdb redid the calling of the 5' RACE reads with MiXCR, one entry per CDR3 protein. Of roughly 400,000 distinct CDR3 sequences listed, more than 20% were seen once; the top ten hold roughly a sixth. Broader study findings: Seemingly characteristic of ankylosing spondylitis blood was a TCR beta motif consisting of under 10 highly homologous variants.

This clonotype was recorded only once. Antigen specificity is unknown. Per germline, CDR1 SEHNR and CDR2 FQNEAQ (reference sequence). CDR3 length: 17 residues. The J segment lost 6 bases and the V segment lost 2 bases, leaving 8 bases of the junction unmatched. The clonotype comes from a male donor with ankylosing spondylitis. Sequencing was performed on blood, either unsorted or a sorted T cell fraction (not recorded which). The chain links TRBV7-9 to TRBJ2-1; 12 bases align to TRBD2. CDR3 sequence: CASSLLAGGPISNEQFF. The CDR3 DNA sequence: TGTGCCAGCAGCTTACTAGCGGGAGGGCCAATTTCCAATGAGCAGTTCTTC.